This T cell receptor (beta chain) is drawn from a study of T cell changes during pregnancy in multiple sclerosis. Repertoires were generated with immunoSEQ multiplex PCR, while TCRdb's copy carries only in-frame clones and drops some. Of about 50,000 clones in the sample, 90% to 95% were seen once. The CDR3 is 13 residues long. The germline gives CDR1 SGHTA, CDR2 FQGNSA. Trimming cost V 1 base and J 5 bases, with 7 bases left between them. The clonotype originates from a female donor with multiple sclerosis, enrolled in a pregnancy study. This sample comprised CD4+ T cells from peripheral blood mononuclear cells, obtained after pregnancy. The chain has TRBV7-2 and TRBJ2-3; a weak D match, TRBD2 (6 bases). In DNA, the CDR3 is TGTGCCAGCAGCTTAGAGGGACTAGATACGCAGTATTTT. Translating gives CASSLEGLDTQYF.